The entry below describes one TCR beta chain. No antigen is known for it. These data are taken from a study of T cells expressing NK-cell markers. About the research overall: Each TCR beta repertoire originated in sorted T cells that were CD3+CD56+NKG2C+, CD3+CD56+NKG2C- or CD3+CD56-NKG2C+. Seven of the eight sequenced donors were HCMV-seropositive; one was seronegative. Notes on the study in general: Four donors showed these clonotypes also leading the CD3+CD56-NKG2C+ fraction.

Synthesis of TCR beta cDNA relied on 5'RACE template switching carrying UMIs. TCRdb re-called the 5' RACE reads, yielding one record per CDR3 amino acid sequence without DNA. This sample lists under 600,000 distinct CDR3 sequences; its ten largest clones have approximately 1.4%. This CDR3 has 15 residues. Germline V gives CDR1 SEHNR, CDR2 FQNEAQ (reference sequence). The chain uses TRBV7-9 and TRBJ2-1; TCRdb's D call of TRBD1 is untestable without DNA. Input material: blood T cells: a sorted CD56 or NKG2C T cell subset, CD4+ or CD8+ T cells, or bulk PBMC T cells (not recorded which). This receptor was identified in a woman aged 45 to 65 in good health. CDR3 sequence: CASNPRDQKLDEQFF.